Sequencing of this TCR beta chain was carried out in a study of blood T cell repertoires in COVID-19. Study-level information: Acute-phase and convalescent COVID-19 samples originated in the United States, Italy and Spain. T cells, B-cell-depleted T cells, or PBMCs provided the cDNA or gDNA that served as material.

As originally analysed: Estimates of nucleated cell counts were drawn from the amplification of reference gene primers. Method: immunoSEQ multiplex PCR; TCRdb's copy keeps in-frame clones and lacks some. For V, J and clone size, that table is used; D and trimming come from the DNA. The data show fewer than 250,000 clones, about 91% seen once. The specimen was peripheral blood. The sequence derives from a woman aged 40 to 50 with acute or convalescent COVID-19.

The CDR3 is CASSRAGVPDTQYF. In DNA form, the CDR3 reads TGTGCCAGCAGTCGAGCGGGAGTCCCAGATACGCAGTATTTT. The chain employs TRBV27 and TRBJ2-3; 8 positions agree with TRBD2. V lost 5 bases, J lost 4 bases, and 5 bases stayed unmatched. Germline V gene sequence: CDR1 MNHEY, CDR2 SMNVEV (reference sequence). The CDR3 sequence is 14 residues long.